This TCR beta chain emerged from a study of cytomegalovirus exposure and HLA in healthy donors. The PCR ran on 60 Vbeta and 13 Jbeta primers. This table comes from immunoSEQ multiplex PCR, and its TCRdb copy is limited to in-frame clones, with some not included. The repertoire holds about 200,000 clones, roughly 90% seen once, with about 1.1% in the top ten. Overall study results and limits: The listing of 150 or so TCR beta chains classed them as cytomegalovirus-associated. TCR beta V- and J-gene trimming was later associated with a missense DCLRE1C variant.

As regards this clone: Its antigen remains unidentified.

The sequenced sample was PBMCs. The sequence was obtained from a boy aged 2 to 9 in good health and CMV-seronegative.

The CDR3 nucleotides are TGCGCCAGCAGCACCGGGGGGGATGGAGATACGCAGTATTTT. Residues: CASSTGGDGDTQYF. The rearrangement uses TRBV5-1 and TRBJ2-3; 8 positions match TRBD2. V was clipped by 4 bases and J by 5 bases; unmatched bases: 6. From germline, CDR1 is SGHRS and CDR2 YFSETQ. The CDR3 has 14 amino acids. The full variable domain, with the rest looked up from reference TRBV5-1 and TRBJ2-3, is KAGVTQTPRYLIKTRGQQVTLSCSPISGHRSVSWYQQTPGQGLQFLFEYFSETQRNKGNFPGRFSGRQFSNSRSEMNVSTLELGDSALYLCASSTGGDGDTQYFGPGTRLTVL.